These 18 T cell receptor beta chains share one sample of origin, sequenced in a study of CD8 T cells in Susac syndrome. RNA totalling roughly 0.5 to 1 ug underwent reverse transcription with random hexamers. TCRdb analysed the immunoSEQ multiplex PCR reads with MiXCR anew, one entry per CDR3 protein. The sample lists around 56,000 distinct CDR3 sequences, roughly nine tenths occurring once. The specimen sequenced was CD8+ T cells from PBMCs. Receptor source: a human donor in good health.

This rearrangement joins TRBV20-1 to TRBJ2-3, with no clear D. In germline, CDR1 is DFQATT, CDR2 SNEGSKA (reference sequence). The CDR3 covers 13 residues. Trimming cost V 3 bases and J 0 bases, with 7 bases left between them. The CDR3 DNA sequence: TGCAGTGCTAGGATTACTAGCACAGATACGCAGTATTTT. Protein sequence: CSARITSTDTQYF.

The chain employs TRBV25-1 and TRBJ2-5, with D possibly TRBD2 on 5 matching bases. This CDR3 is built from 14 residues. Per germline, CDR1 MGHDK and CDR2 SYGVNS. Trimming left V 3 bases short and J 1 base short, with 9 bases between. CDR3 DNA: TGTGCCAGCAGTGATAAGGAGGTCCAAGAGACCCAGTACTTC. Protein: CASSDKEVQETQYF.

This clonotype was seen a single time. This chain joins TRBV19 and TRBJ2-1; 12 positions match TRBD2. V dropped 1 base and J dropped 8; count of bases not matched to a gene: 12. Germline-derived CDR1 and CDR2 are LNHDA and SQIVND (reference sequence). The length of the CDR3 is 18 residues. The CDR3 DNA reads TGTGCCAGTAGTATAGGTTCTAGCGGGGGGGCTAGGGTTCATGAGCAGTTCTTC. Translating it yields CASSIGSSGGARVHEQFF. The full variable domain, rest sourced from reference TRBV19 and TRBJ2-1, is DGGITQSPKYLFRKEGQNVTLSCEQNLNHDAMYWYRQDPGQGLRLIYYSQIVNDFQKGDIAEGYSVSREKKESFPLTVTSAQKNPTAFYLCASSIGSSGGARVHEQFFGPGTRLTVL.

The chain links TRBV7-2 to TRBJ2-3; possibly TRBD2 for D (7 bases). Germline-derived CDR1 and CDR2 are SGHTA and FQGNSA. The germline V and J ends were trimmed by 0 bases and 0 bases, with 13 bases remaining between them. The CDR3 is 17 residues long. The CDR3 DNA reads TGTGCCAGCAGCTTAGCGGGGGGGCCCTTTAGCACAGATACGCAGTATTTT. It encodes CASSLAGGPFSTDTQYF. The whole variable domain, filled in from reference TRBV7-2 and TRBJ2-3, reads GAGVSQSPSNKVTEKGKDVELRCDPISGHTALYWYRQSLGQGLEFLIYFQGNSAPDKSGLPSDRFSAERTGGSVSTLTIQRTQQEDSAVYLCASSLAGGPFSTDTQYFGPGTRLTVL.

The chain couples TRBV12-3 or TRBV12-4 to TRBJ2-7; 10 bases match TRBD1. The CDR3 runs 15 residues. Germline trimming cut 5 bases from V and 3 bases from J; bases unmatched to any gene: 7. The CDR3, as DNA: TGTGCCAGCAGTAGCCCCGGGACAGGGGTCTACGAGCAGTACTTC. It encodes CASSSPGTGVYEQYF.

The gene calls are TRBV2 and TRBJ2-7, with unresolved D. V shed 5 bases and J shed 6 bases, with 5 bases lying between them. This CDR3 comprises 10 residues. Per germline, CDR1 SNHLY and CDR2 FYNNEI. CDR3 nucleotide sequence: TGTGCCAGCAGTACGGGCGAGCAGTACTTC. Translation: CASSTGEQYF.

V and J are TRBV29-1 and TRBJ2-3; D possibly corresponds to TRBD2 (5 bases). This CDR3 has 14 residues. V lost 4 bases and J lost 3, with 14 bases in between. Germline loops: CDR1 SQVTM, CDR2 ANQGSEA. In nucleotides, the CDR3 is TGCAGCGTTGCTGGTCATCGGGGAACAGATACGCAGTATTTT. This encodes CSVAGHRGTDTQYF.

In DNA form, the CDR3 reads TGTGCCAGTAGTATTTCCAGGGAGTACTACGAGCAGTACTTC. This encodes CASSISREYYEQYF. The chain combines TRBV19 with TRBJ2-7; D might be TRBD1 or TRBD2, each matching 5 bases. CDR1 is LNHDA and CDR2 is SQIVND in the germline V gene (reference sequence). The CDR3 runs 14 residues. V lost 3 bases and J lost 3, with 12 bases in between.

The chain links TRBV29-1 to TRBJ2-1; the D is unclear. V was shortened by 0 bases and J by 6 bases, with 9 bases between the two germline ends. CDR1 is SQVTM, CDR2 ANQGSEA, per germline. This CDR3 region has 13 residues. CDR3 DNA: TGCAGCGTTGAAGAGCGCGTCAGCAATGAGCAGTTCTTC. Translated, it gives CSVEERVSNEQFF.

The chain joins TRBV4-3 to TRBJ2-7, with D unresolved. The germline V gene encodes CDR1 LGHNA and CDR2 YSLEER. V lost 1 base to trimming and J lost 2 bases, with 9 bases between them. The CDR3 totals 14 residues. CDR3 DNA sequence: TGCGCCAGCAGCCAAGGGTTGCAAGCCTACGAGCAGTACTTC. Its protein product is CASSQGLQAYEQYF.

V gene TRBV7-2 combines with J gene TRBJ2-1; the D gene is possibly TRBD1 (6 bases). Per germline, CDR1 SGHTA and CDR2 FQGNSA. Trimming pared 2 bases from V and 1 base from J, leaving 18 bases between. The CDR3 has 18 residues. The CDR3 region has the DNA TGTGCCAGCAGCTTACGAGTATCAGGGGCGCCATCCTACAATGAGCAGTTCTTC. Translated, it gives CASSLRVSGAPSYNEQFF.

This clonotype was seen only a few times. This rearrangement joins TRBV28 to TRBJ2-5; TRBD2 matches at 8 bases. The trim removed 1 base at V and 3 bases at J, leaving 7 bases unmatched. The CDR3 extends over 16 amino acids. Germline lookup yields CDR1 MDHEN and CDR2 SYDVKM. For the CDR3, the DNA is TGTGCCAGCAGTTTATTGTTTCCAGCGGGGGAAGAGACCCAGTACTTC. Translating gives CASSLLFPAGEETQYF.

The chain employs TRBV5-1 and TRBJ2-7; 7 nucleotides match TRBD1. CDR1 is SGHRS and CDR2 is YFSETQ in the germline V gene. The CDR3 loop spans 15 amino acids. The junction had 12 bases not matched to a gene; V was cut back by 0 bases and J by 9 bases. CDR3 protein: CASSLDWDRLRWQYF. The CDR3, as DNA: TGCGCCAGCAGCTTGGATTGGGACAGACTACGATGGCAGTACTTC.

This CDR3 is CSARETGDPQETQYF. DNA for the CDR3: TGCAGTGCTAGAGAGACAGGGGATCCCCAAGAGACCCAGTACTTC. V gene TRBV20-1 combines with J gene TRBJ2-5, with TRBD1 matching over 8 bases. Trimming removed 0 bases from V and 1 base from J; junction bases left unmatched: 4. CDR3 length equals 15 residues. The germline gives CDR1 DFQATT, CDR2 SNEGSKA (reference sequence).

This clonotype has only one observation. The J gene is TRBJ2-5, the V gene TRBV14; D ambiguous. V gave up 2 bases and J gave up 1 base, with 8 bases separating them. Germline CDR1 is SGHDN and CDR2 is FVKESK. The CDR3 runs 14 residues. DNA of the CDR3: TGTGCCAGCAGCCAATGGGTCAGCCAAGAGACCCAGTACTTC. Encoded protein: CASSQWVSQETQYF.

The chain recombines TRBV27 with TRBJ1-2; possible D gene TRBD1, 6 bases. Trimming removed 6 bases from V and 4 bases from J, with 18 bases in between. Per the germline V gene, CDR1 is MNHEY and CDR2 is SMNVEV (reference sequence). There are 15 residues in the CDR3. CDR3: CASSHAAGDGYGYTF. In nucleotides, the CDR3 is TGTGCCAGCAGCCACGCAGCAGGGGACGGCTATGGCTACACCTTC.

The V and J genes are TRBV4-2 and TRBJ2-5; D may be TRBD2 (7 bases). Trimming removed 4 bases from V and 4 bases from J, with 22 bases in between. The CDR3 has 17 residues. Germline V gene sequence: CDR1 LGHNA, CDR2 YNFKEQ. The chain's CDR3 is CASSPSMWRGPRETQYF. CDR3 in DNA: TGTGCCAGCAGCCCCAGTATGTGGCGGGGGCCTCGAGAGACCCAGTACTTC.

The CDR3 here is CASSLAGWDSPLHF. The CDR3 DNA is TGTGCCAGCAGTTTGGCGGGCTGGGACTCACCCCTCCACTTT. The chain employs TRBV27 and TRBJ1-6; a possible D gene is TRBD1 (5 bases). V was trimmed by 3 bases and J by 10 bases, leaving 13 bases between them. CDR1 is MNHEY, CDR2 SMNVEV, per germline (reference sequence). The CDR3 totals 14 residues.